The 25 T cell receptor beta chains reported below all come from one sample, sequenced in a study of T cell repertoires in cytomegalovirus infection. Antigens of these TCRs are unknown. TCRdb ran MiXCR on the reads and lists one entry per CDR3 protein. The data show roughly 120,000 distinct CDR3 sequences, under 35% seen once. The sample consisted of CD8+ T cells from cultured PBMCs, taken from culture after CMV antigen stimulation. The receptors here all came from a human donor in good health (CMV status not recorded). Some clones in this sample may be carry-over from other donors' samples.

This clonotype was detected ten times or more. The V gene is TRBV5-1, the J gene TRBJ1-1; no reliable D call. There are 16 residues in the CDR3. Germline CDR1 reads SGHRS; CDR2 reads YFSETQ. V was clipped by 0 bases and J by 0 bases, with 12 bases between them. The CDR3 bases are TGCGCCAGCAGCTTGGGGTTGGGCAGCCTGAACACTGAAGCTTTCTTT. Translating it yields CASSLGLGSLNTEAFF.

This chain connects TRBV12-3 or TRBV12-4 to TRBJ1-1, with 7 bases matching TRBD1. The CDR3 spans 15 residues. Germline trimming cut 1 base from V and 6 bases from J; bases unmatched to any gene: 8. In DNA form, the CDR3 reads TGTGCCAGCAGTTTAGTTCCTGGGGACAGAGCTGAAGCTTTCTTT. As protein: CASSLVPGDRAEAFF.

The chain employs TRBV10-3 and TRBJ2-6; D unresolved. V was pared by 6 bases and J by 0 bases, with 18 bases between. CDR1 is ENHRY, CDR2 SYGVKD, per germline. The CDR3 is 18 amino acids. The CDR3 here is CAISALGETSSGANVLTF. The CDR3 DNA reads as TGTGCCATCAGCGCATTAGGAGAGACGAGCTCTGGGGCCAACGTCCTGACTTTC.

The chain carries TRBV12-3 or TRBV12-4 and TRBJ2-3; D is ambiguous. The V end was cut by 5 bases, the J end by 1 base, with 13 bases between. The length of the CDR3 is 15 residues. CDR3 residues: CASSPRAAGTDTQYF. CDR3 DNA: TGTGCCAGCAGTCCTAGGGCAGCTGGCACAGATACGCAGTATTTT.

The J gene is TRBJ2-5, the V gene TRBV27; 7 nucleotides agree with TRBD1. The CDR3 sequence is 13 residues long. Germline V lookup: CDR1 MNHEY, CDR2 SMNVEV (reference sequence). The ends lost 4 bases at V and 5 bases at J; junction bases unmatched: 4. The CDR3 spells CASSWQGEETQYF. CDR3 in DNA: TGTGCCAGCAGTTGGCAGGGGGAGGAGACCCAGTACTTC.

The chain combines TRBV7-2 with TRBJ2-3; 9 bases are a match to TRBD1. Germline-derived CDR1 and CDR2 are SGHTA and FQGNSA. With V trimmed by 5 bases and J by 3 bases, 15 bases remained unmatched. The CDR3 has 18 amino acids. CDR3 residues: CASSINNMDRGGTDTQYF. CDR3 coding DNA: TGTGCCAGCAGCATCAACAACATGGACAGGGGAGGGACAGATACGCAGTATTTT.

The J gene is TRBJ2-3, the V gene TRBV19; D perhaps matches TRBD2 (6 bases). Trimming shortened V by 1 base and J by 4 bases, and 15 bases separated the two germline ends. This CDR3 is built from 16 residues. CDR1 and CDR2 from the germline V gene are LNHDA and SQIVND (reference sequence). The CDR3 reads CASSIGKGLPADTQYF. CDR3 bases: TGTGCCAGTAGTATAGGTAAGGGACTGCCAGCAGATACGCAGTATTTT.

V usage is TRBV12-3 or TRBV12-4 and J usage is TRBJ2-3, with TRBD2 identical over 7 bases. CDR3 size: 15 residues. Germline trimming cut 3 bases from V and 3 bases from J; bases unmatched to any gene: 6. CDR3 residues: CASSLGGSPTDTQYF. The CDR3 nucleotides read TGTGCCAGCAGTTTGGGGGGGTCCCCGACAGATACGCAGTATTTT.

This clonotype was seen only a few times. The chain combines TRBV6-5 with TRBJ2-1, with D uncertain. From germline, CDR1 is MNHEY and CDR2 SVGAGI. Trimming left V 2 bases short and J 2 bases short, with 4 bases between. This CDR3 is 13 amino acids long. The CDR3 loop reads CASSYRPYNEQFF. As DNA, the CDR3 is TGTGCCAGCAGTTACAGGCCCTACAATGAGCAGTTCTTC.

This clonotype appeared a few times. The chain is built from TRBV27 and TRBJ2-3, with TRBD2 identical over 9 bases. The germline V gene has CDR1 MNHEY and CDR2 SMNVEV (reference sequence). The CDR3 is 17 residues long. Unmatched junction bases numbered 9, after V lost 5 bases and J lost 0 bases. CDR3 loop: CASSHPRGGRSTDTQYF. CDR3 sequence (DNA): TGTGCCAGCAGTCACCCGCGGGGGGGCCGTAGCACAGATACGCAGTATTTT.

The chain has TRBV11-2 and TRBJ1-6; D unclear. Germline CDR1 SGHAT, CDR2 FQNNGV. The CDR3 is 19 residues long. V was shortened by 5 bases and J by 0 bases, with 20 bases between the two germline ends. The CDR3 nucleotides read TGTGCCAGCAGCCTTCTTGGAAGCGCCCAGAGCTCCTATAATTCACCCCTCCACTTT. It yields the protein CASSLLGSAQSSYNSPLHF.

This clonotype showed up many times. The chain couples TRBV7-2 to TRBJ2-7; the D gene is possibly TRBD1 (6 bases). The CDR3 consists of 16 residues. The germline gives CDR1 SGHTA, CDR2 FQGNSA. V lost 5 bases and J 1 base, leaving 18 bases between the germline ends. For the CDR3, the DNA is TGTGCCAGCAGCGTATCAGGGGCCCCCCTTTCCTACGAGCAGTACTTC. Residues: CASSVSGAPLSYEQYF.

This clonotype has more than one count but fewer than ten. V usage is TRBV7-9 and J usage is TRBJ2-1, with 10 bases aligning to TRBD1. The CDR3 runs 16 residues. Germline V gene data show CDR1 as SEHNR and CDR2 as FQNEAQ (reference sequence). The ends lost 5 bases at V and 4 bases at J; junction bases unmatched: 8. In nucleotides, the CDR3 is TGTGCCAGCAGCGCGGACAGGGGGTTTTGGTACAATGAGCAGTTCTTC. This translates into CASSADRGFWYNEQFF.

This clonotype was seen only a few times. This chain joins TRBV7-4 and TRBJ2-2; D is possibly TRBD1 (6 bases). There are 16 residues in the CDR3. V gave up 5 bases and J gave up 3 bases, with 16 bases separating them. Germline V lookup: CDR1 SGHVT, CDR2 SQSDAQ. The CDR3: CASSRSQGMDTGELFF. CDR3 nucleotide sequence: TGTGCCAGCAGCCGAAGCCAGGGGATGGACACCGGGGAGCTGTTTTTT.

This clonotype has just a few counts. The chain carries TRBV12-3 or TRBV12-4 and TRBJ2-2; no firm D call. This CDR3 has 15 amino acids. With 2 bases removed from V and 3 bases from J, the gap between germline ends came to 10 bases. This CDR3 reads CASSLFGPDTGELFF. The CDR3 nucleotides are TGTGCCAGCAGTTTATTTGGTCCGGACACCGGGGAGCTGTTTTTT.

This clonotype came up many times. The CDR3 DNA reads TGTGCCAGCAGTTTTCGGGCAGGAACCTATGGCTACACCTTC. Encoded protein: CASSFRAGTYGYTF. This chain joins TRBV12-3 or TRBV12-4 and TRBJ1-2; D ambiguous. Between the trimmed V and J ends, which lost 3 bases and 4 bases, there was a span of 12 bases. The length of the CDR3 is 14 residues.

This clonotype was seen only a few times. This chain connects TRBV5-5 to TRBJ2-4; 9 bases fit TRBD2. CDR3 length equals 23 residues. Germline-derived CDR1 and CDR2 are SGHKS and YYEKEE (reference sequence). J was trimmed by 0 bases and V by 4 bases; bases with no gene match: 26. The CDR3 DNA follows: TGTGCCAGCAGCCCTGATAAAGCGGGGGGCGACACAAGATATCACCTAGCCAAAAACATTCAGTACTTC. Its protein is CASSPDKAGGDTRYHLAKNIQYF.

This clonotype was recorded many times. The V call is TRBV7-6, the J call TRBJ2-5; D call uncertain. The germline CDR1 and CDR2 sequences are SGHVS and FNYEAQ. V shed 2 bases and J shed 2 bases, with 3 bases lying between them. The CDR3 loop spans 12 amino acids. The CDR3 DNA reads TGTGCCAGCAGCTTACAGCAAGAGACCCAGTACTTC. This gives the protein CASSLQQETQYF.

This chain joins TRBV5-1 and TRBJ2-1, with TRBD2 as a possible D gene (5 bases). CDR1 and CDR2 (germline): SGHRS, YFSETQ. The CDR3 runs to 14 residues. With 4 bases removed from V and 2 bases from J, the gap between germline ends came to 10 bases. The CDR3 region has the DNA TGCGCCAGCAGCGGAGCCGGGGCCTACAATGAGCAGTTCTTC. Translating gives CASSGAGAYNEQFF.

V and J are TRBV27 and TRBJ2-7, with D perhaps matching TRBD2 (5 bases). The CDR3 loop spans 15 amino acids. V lost 2 bases and J lost 3, with 14 bases in between. The germline V gene encodes CDR1 MNHEY and CDR2 SMNVEV (reference sequence). CDR3 in amino acids: CASSLRGSDYYEQYF. Written as DNA, the CDR3 is TGTGCCAGCAGTTTAAGAGGGTCTGACTACTACGAGCAGTACTTC.

This clonotype has a handful of counts. This chain joins TRBV7-8 and TRBJ2-7; tentatively, D is TRBD2 (6 bases). This CDR3 has 14 residues. Germline values: CDR1 SGHVS, CDR2 FQNEAQ. Trimming stripped 1 base from V and 8 bases from J, with 15 bases between. The CDR3 sequence: CASSLEGRHAKQYF. In DNA form, the CDR3 reads TGTGCCAGCAGCTTAGAGGGGAGGCACGCCAAGCAGTACTTC.

The rearrangement uses TRBV29-1 and TRBJ2-7; 11 positions agree with TRBD2. Germline V gives CDR1 SQVTM, CDR2 ANQGSEA. Trimming cost V 7 bases and J 2 bases; bases outside gene matches: 4. This CDR3 comprises 13 residues. The CDR3 DNA sequence: TGCAGCGCCGAACTAGCGGGAGCCTACGAGCAGTACTTC. Translating it yields CSAELAGAYEQYF.

A few counts support this clonotype. V usage is TRBV7-6 and J usage is TRBJ2-5; 10 bases align to TRBD2. The CDR3 runs 16 residues. The germline CDR1 and CDR2 sequences are SGHVS and FNYEAQ. J lost 1 base, V lost 5 bases, and 7 bases had no gene match. In DNA form, the CDR3 reads TGTGCCAGCAGCGATCTAGCGGGGGACATCCAAGAGACCCAGTACTTC. Translated, it gives CASSDLAGDIQETQYF.

This clonotype has at least ten counts. The V call is TRBV7-6, the J call TRBJ2-7; D remains ambiguous. The germline V gene has CDR1 SGHVS and CDR2 FNYEAQ. The CDR3 consists of 19 residues. Trimming removed 1 base at V and 0 bases at J, with 22 bases between. The CDR3 region has the DNA TGTGCCAGCAGCTTAGAGGCGGCAGTTCATGGCCCCTACTCCTACGAGCAGTACTTC. Its protein product is CASSLEAAVHGPYSYEQYF.

This rearrangement joins TRBV6-1 to TRBJ2-1; D remains ambiguous. The CDR3 spans 16 residues. Germline-derived CDR1 and CDR2 are MNHNS and SASEGT. Trimming shortened V by 3 bases and J by 0 bases, and 12 bases separated the two germline ends. CDR3 bases: TGTGCCAGCAGTGATTTAGGGCTTCCCTCCTACAATGAGCAGTTCTTC. It is translated as CASSDLGLPSYNEQFF.